This T cell receptor (beta chain) was captured by sequencing in a study of CD8 T cells in ankylosing spondylitis. Quantitative barcoded 5'-RACE was used to prepare TCR beta libraries. TCRdb called the 5' RACE reads again in MiXCR, with one record for every CDR3 protein. Of hundreds of thousands of distinct CDR3 sequences in the sample, about an eighth were seen once. This clonotype came up a few times. Its antigen is unknown. The ends lost 6 bases at V and 0 bases at J; junction bases unmatched: 7. Germline lookup yields CDR1 DFQATT and CDR2 SNEGSKA (reference sequence). The CDR3 has 15 amino acids. Points from the study as a whole: Characteristic, it appeared, of ankylosing spondylitis blood was a TCR beta motif of eight highly homologous variants. Disease-associated clonotypes exhibited CD8+ identity and were relatively infrequent in peripheral blood. Significant enrichment of disease-linked clones was reportedly seen in matched ankylosing spondylitis synovial fluid. Previous work reported some of these motif variants in the synovial fluid and blood of reactive arthritis.

The sequence derives from a male donor with ankylosing spondylitis. The chain joins TRBV20-1 to TRBJ2-2; 7 bases are shared with TRBD2. The sample comprised blood, either unsorted or a sorted T cell fraction (not recorded which). CDR3 loop: CSARRAGANTGELFF. CDR3 sequence (DNA): TGCAGTGCCAGAAGGGCGGGAGCGAACACCGGGGAGCTGTTTTTT.